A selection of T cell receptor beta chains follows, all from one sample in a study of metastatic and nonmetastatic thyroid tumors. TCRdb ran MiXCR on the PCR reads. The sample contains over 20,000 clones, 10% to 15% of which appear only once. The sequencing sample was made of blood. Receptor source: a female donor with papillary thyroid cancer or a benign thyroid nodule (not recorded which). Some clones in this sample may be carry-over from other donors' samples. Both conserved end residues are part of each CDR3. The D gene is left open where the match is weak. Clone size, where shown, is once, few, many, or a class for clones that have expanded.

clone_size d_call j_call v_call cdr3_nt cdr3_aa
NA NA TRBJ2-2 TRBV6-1 TGTGCCAGCAGTGAGTTCAGGTTTTTAACCGGGGAGCTGTTTTTT CASSEFRFLTGELFF
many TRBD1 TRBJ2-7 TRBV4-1 TGCGCCAGCAGCCATCAGGCGGGACAGGGCGGCTACGAGCAGTACTTC CASSHQAGQGGYEQYF
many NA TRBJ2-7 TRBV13 TGTGCCAGCAGCCGATCCCACGCCTACTTCGGGGGCGGAAGGTCCTACGAGCAGTACTTC CASSRSHAYFGGGRSYEQYF
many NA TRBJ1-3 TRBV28 TGTGCCAGCAGTCCCCCCCGGGGTTCTGGAAACACCATATATTTT CASSPPRGSGNTIYF
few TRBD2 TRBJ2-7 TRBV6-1 TGTGCCAGCAGGACCCCGGGACTAGTGAACGAGCAGTACTTC CASRTPGLVNEQYF
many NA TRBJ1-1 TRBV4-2 TGTGCCAGCAGCCAAGTATTGGGTGAAGCTTTCTTT CASSQVLGEAFF
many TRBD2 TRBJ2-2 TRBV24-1 TGTGCCACCAGTGACCGGGCTAGCGGCGGGCACTTCGGGGAGCTGTTTTTT CATSDRASGGHFGELFF
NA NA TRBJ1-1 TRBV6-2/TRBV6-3 TGTGCCAGTGAAGGGGTAGGCACTGAAGCTTTCTTT CASEGVGTEAFF
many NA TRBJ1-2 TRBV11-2 TGTGCCAGCAGCGCCGAAGAAACATCTTATGGCTACACCTTC CASSAEETSYGYTF
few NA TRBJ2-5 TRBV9 TGTGCCAGCGGCGTCACCGGGACAACCCAAGGGACCCAGTACTTC CASGVTGTTQGTQYF
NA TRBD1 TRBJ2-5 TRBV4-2 TGTGCCAGCAGCCAAGAAGGGGGCGGTCTGGAGACCCAGTACTTC CASSQEGGGLETQYF
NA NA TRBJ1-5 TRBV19 TGTGCCAGTAGTATACAGGGAGGAGTTAGAAATCAGCCCCAGAATTTT CASSIQGGVRNQPQNF
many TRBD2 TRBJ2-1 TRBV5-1 TGCGCCAGCAGCTTGTGGAGGGAGGGGTACAATGAGCAGTTCTTC CASSLWREGYNEQFF
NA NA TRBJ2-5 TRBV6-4 TGTGCCAGCAGCACCGATTGGGTCAACCAAGAGACCCAGTACTTC CASSTDWVNQETQYF
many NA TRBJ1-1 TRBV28 TGTGCCAGCAGCGTCGGACAGATTAAGCCCGCTTTCTTT CASSVGQIKPAFF
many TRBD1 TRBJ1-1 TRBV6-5 TGTGCCAGCAGTTACTTTGCCCCAGGACAGGGGAGCACTGAAGCTTTCTTT CASSYFAPGQGSTEAFF
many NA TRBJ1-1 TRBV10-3 TGTGCCATCAGTGAGGGGACACCCTCTGGGACTGAAGCTTTCTTT CAISEGTPSGTEAFF
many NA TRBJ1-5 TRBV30 TGTGCCTGGAGTGTCGGCAGGCTCAATCAGCCCCAGCATTTT CAWSVGRLNQPQHF
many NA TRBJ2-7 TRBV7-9 TGTGCCAGCAGCTCCCCTCTGAGTTACGAGCAGTACTTC CASSSPLSYEQYF
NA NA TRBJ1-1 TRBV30 TGTGCCTGGAGTATCACGGGGGGCACTGAAGCTTTCTTT CAWSITGGTEAFF
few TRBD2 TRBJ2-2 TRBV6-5 TGTGCCAGCATTACTAGCGGGGGGAACACCGGGGAGCTGTTTTTT CASITSGGNTGELFF
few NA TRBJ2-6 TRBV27 TGTGCCAGCAGTTTATGGGTGAACTCTGGTGCCAACGTCCTGACTTTC CASSLWVNSGANVLTF
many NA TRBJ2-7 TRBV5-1 TGCGCCAGCAGCTTGGACAGGGTTTCCTACGAGCAGTACTTC CASSLDRVSYEQYF
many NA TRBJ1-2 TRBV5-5 TGTGCCAGCAGCCCGATCGCAGGGGCGAACTATGGCTACACCTTC CASSPIAGANYGYTF
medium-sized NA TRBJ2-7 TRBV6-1 TGTGCCAGCAGTGAAGTTGGATCGGGCAGGGTTAACTACGAGCAGTACTTC CASSEVGSGRVNYEQYF
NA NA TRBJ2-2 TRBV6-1 TGTGCCAGTGGGCACCACACCGGGGAGCTGTTTTTT CASGHHTGELFF
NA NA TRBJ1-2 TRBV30 TGTGCCTGGAGTGTACGTCCCCGGGGAGACTATGGCTACACCTTC CAWSVRPRGDYGYTF
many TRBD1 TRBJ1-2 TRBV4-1 TGCGCCAGCAGCCAAGAGATCAGGGGGGGCTACACCTTC CASSQEIRGGYTF
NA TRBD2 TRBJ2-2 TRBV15 TGTGCCACCAGCAGAGTTGGCGGGGGGCGCACCGGGGAGCTGTTTTTT CATSRVGGGRTGELFF
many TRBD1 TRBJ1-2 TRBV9 TGTGCCAGCAGCCCGAAGGGACAGCCTTATGGCTACACCTTC CASSPKGQPYGYTF
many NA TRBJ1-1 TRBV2 TGTGCCAGCAGTGAATTGCTGAACACTGAAGCTTTCTTT CASSELLNTEAFF
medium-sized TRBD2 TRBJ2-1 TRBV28 TGTGCCAGCAGGACAAGCGGGAGGGGTCCCCTCGAGCAGTTCTTC CASRTSGRGPLEQFF
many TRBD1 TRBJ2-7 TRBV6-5 TGTGCCAGCAGTTACGAGGGGACAGGGGGCGACGAGCAGTACTTC CASSYEGTGGDEQYF
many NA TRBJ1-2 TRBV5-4 TGTGCCAGCAGCCCCTTCGGGGGGGCGGGGGGCTACACCTTC CASSPFGGAGGYTF
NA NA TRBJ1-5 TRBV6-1 TGTGCCAGCAGTGTGACAGTGGGAGACATGTCCCAGCATTTT CASSVTVGDMSQHF
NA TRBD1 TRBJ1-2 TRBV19 TGTGCGAGTAGTACCTTAGGGGACAGGGGTAACTATGGCTACACCTTC CASSTLGDRGNYGYTF
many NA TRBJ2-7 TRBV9 TGTGCCAGCAACCCCTGGGAGAACTACGAGCAGTACTTC CASNPWENYEQYF
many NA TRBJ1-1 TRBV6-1 TGTGCCAGCAGCGGGGCGGGGGGGAGGTTTGAAGCTTTCTTT CASSGAGGRFEAFF
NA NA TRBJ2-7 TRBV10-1 TGCGCCAGCGTCGACGAGCGGGTGCAGTACTTC CASVDERVQYF
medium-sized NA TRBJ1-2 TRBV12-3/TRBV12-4 TGTGCCAGTCCGAAAGACAAAAATGGCTACACCTTC CASPKDKNGYTF
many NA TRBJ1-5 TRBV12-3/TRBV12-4 TGTGCCAGCAGTTTAACTCTTAAACAGCCCCAGCATTTT CASSLTLKQPQHF
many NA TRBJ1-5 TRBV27 TGTGCCAGCGGCCCTCTTGGGAATAGCAATCAGCCCCAGCATTTT CASGPLGNSNQPQHF
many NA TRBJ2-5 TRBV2 TGTGCCAGCAGACTACCGCAAGAGACCCAGTACTTC CASRLPQETQYF
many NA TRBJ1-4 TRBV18 TGTGCCAGCTCACCCTCAACTAATGAAAAACTGTTTTTT CASSPSTNEKLFF
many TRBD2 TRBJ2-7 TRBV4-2 TGTGCCAGCAGCCCGGGACTAGCGGGCGCCTACGAGCAGTACTTC CASSPGLAGAYEQYF
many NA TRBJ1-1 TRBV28 TGTGCCAGCAGCTGGTCATCGGGGAGAGGTGAAGCTTTCTTT CASSWSSGRGEAFF
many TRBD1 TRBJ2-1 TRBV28 TGTGCCAGCAGGATACAGGGGGCCAACTACAATGAGCAGTTCTTC CASRIQGANYNEQFF
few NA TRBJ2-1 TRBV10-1 TGCGCCAGCAGTGAGTCGAATGGAGGGCACTTTGAGCAGTTCTTC CASSESNGGHFEQFF
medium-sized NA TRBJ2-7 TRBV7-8 TGTGCCAGCAGCTTAGACCCCTACGAGCAGTACTTC CASSLDPYEQYF
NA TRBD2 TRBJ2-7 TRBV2 TGTGCCAGCAGTGAAGAAGGGGCTAGCGGCTCCTACGAGCAGTACTTC CASSEEGASGSYEQYF
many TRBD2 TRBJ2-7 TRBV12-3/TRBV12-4 TGTGCCAGCAGTTGGGGGGGGGGGTCGGACGAGCAGTACTTC CASSWGGGSDEQYF
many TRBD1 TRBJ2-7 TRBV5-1 TGCGCCAGCAGCCTACTACACAGGGGGCTCACCTACGAGCAGTACTTC CASSLLHRGLTYEQYF
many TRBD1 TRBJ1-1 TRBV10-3 TGTGCCATCAGTGAGTCGAGGGGGCGCGAGACTGAAGCTTTCTTT CAISESRGRETEAFF
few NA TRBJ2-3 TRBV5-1 TGCGCCAGCAGCTTGACCCGTCCCTTGCCACGGGGGGCCACAGATACGCAGTATTTT CASSLTRPLPRGATDTQYF
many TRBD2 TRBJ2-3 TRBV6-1 TGTGCCAGCAGCCGGGCTAGCGGGGGGGATACGCAGTATTTT CASSRASGGDTQYF
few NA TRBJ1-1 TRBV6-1 TGTGCCAGCACCCCCCTAGAGCGCACTGAAGCTTTCTTT CASTPLERTEAFF
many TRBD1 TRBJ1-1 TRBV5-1 TGCGCCAGCAGCCGAAGACAGGGGGTAAACACTGAAGCTTTCTTT CASSRRQGVNTEAFF
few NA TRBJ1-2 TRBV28 TGTGCCAGCAGTTTGGTACATGGGGACTATGGCTACACCTTC CASSLVHGDYGYTF
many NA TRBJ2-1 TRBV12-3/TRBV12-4 TGTGCCAGCAGTTTATTCAGGCAGGACAATGAGCAGTTCTTC CASSLFRQDNEQFF